These T cell receptor beta chains were read from a single sample in a study of blood T cell repertoires in COVID-19. TCRdb's table, derived via immunoSEQ multiplex PCR, lists solely in-frame clones and lacks some. The sample has approximately 240,000 clones, 84% seen once; the top ten hold roughly 5%. The sample consisted of peripheral blood. The receptor source for this set is a woman aged 55-75 years who had recovered from COVID-19. Each CDR3 is given with its conserved first and last residue. The D gene is left open where the match is weak. Size values are once, few and many counts, or a class for expanded clones, and some rows have none.

j_gene,v_gene,d_gene,abundance,CDR3aa,CDR3nt
TRBJ1-1,TRBV7-2,TRBD1,.,CASSINRDSQAFF,TGTGCCAGCAGCATTAACCGGGACAGTCAAGCTTTCTTT
TRBJ1-1,TRBV7-2,.,.,CASSLHSPNTEAFF,TGTGCCAGCAGCTTACACAGCCCGAACACTGAAGCTTTCTTT
TRBJ2-1,TRBV6-5,TRBD1,.,CASSTDRVVNEQFF,TGTGCCAGCAGTACGGACAGGGTTGTCAATGAGCAGTTCTTC
TRBJ1-6,TRBV6-5,TRBD1,few,CASSYWTGRNSPLHF,TGTGCCAGCAGTTACTGGACAGGGAGAAATTCACCCCTCCACTTT
TRBJ2-7,TRBV27,.,.,CASGRTLRTYEQYF,TGTGCCAGCGGGCGGACATTACGCACCTACGAGCAGTACTTC
TRBJ2-2,TRBV5-1,TRBD2,.,CASSPLSGGAIGELFF,TGCGCCAGCAGCCCTCTTAGCGGGGGGGCCATCGGGGAGCTGTTTTTT
TRBJ2-3,TRBV9,.,.,CASSLRGDTQYF,TGTGCCAGCAGCTTAAGAGGGGATACGCAGTATTTT
TRBJ1-1,TRBV10-3,.,.,CAISDKQLNTEAFF,TGTGCCATCAGTGATAAACAATTGAACACTGAAGCTTTCTTT
TRBJ1-3,TRBV18,.,.,CASSPTLGRGNTIYF,TGTGCCAGCTCACCAACTCTCGGGAGGGGAAACACCATATATTTT
TRBJ1-1,TRBV15,.,.,CATSRDVTRAFF,TGTGCCACCAGCAGAGATGTGACAAGGGCTTTCTTT
TRBJ2-3,TRBV11-2,.,.,CASSLPSRVTDTQYF,TGTGCCAGCAGCTTACCGTCCCGCGTCACAGATACGCAGTATTTT
TRBJ1-4,TRBV5-4,TRBD1,once,CASSPGQGEEKLFF,TGTGCCAGCAGCCCGGGACAGGGAGAAGAAAAACTGTTTTTT
TRBJ2-3,TRBV5-4,TRBD1,.,CASSDRGQLDTQYF,TGTGCCAGCAGTGACAGGGGGCAATTAGATACGCAGTATTTT
TRBJ2-5,TRBV7-7,.,.,CASSLNRGETQYF,TGTGCTAGCAGCTTAAACAGAGGGGAGACCCAGTACTTC
TRBJ2-3,TRBV19,TRBD2,.,CASTPRRTSDATDTQYF,TGTGCCAGTACTCCCCGGCGGACTAGCGACGCTACAGATACGCAGTATTTT
TRBJ1-2,TRBV19,.,.,CASSIDRQSYGYTF,TGTGCCAGTAGTATAGATCGACAGTCCTATGGCTACACCTTC
TRBJ1-6,TRBV5-1,.,.,CASSLVPGQLEPLHF,TGCGCCAGCAGCTTGGTTCCAGGGCAGTTAGAGCCCCTCCACTTT
TRBJ2-7,TRBV19,.,.,CASSIAYGTYEQYF,TGTGCCAGTAGTATAGCCTACGGGACCTACGAGCAGTACTTC
TRBJ1-3,TRBV7-8,.,.,CASSRRGSGNTIYF,TGTGCCAGCAGTCGACGGGGCTCTGGAAACACCATATATTTT
TRBJ2-1,TRBV5-1,.,.,CASSDGSATYNEQFF,TGCGCCAGCAGCGATGGCAGCGCTACCTACAATGAGCAGTTCTTC
TRBJ1-1,TRBV19,.,.,CASNPDRNTEAFF,TGTGCCAGTAACCCTGACAGGAACACTGAAGCTTTCTTT
TRBJ1-1,TRBV7-6,.,.,CASSPSNARTEAFF,TGTGCCAGCAGCCCATCAAATGCTCGGACTGAAGCTTTCTTT
TRBJ1-4,TRBV13,TRBD1,.,CASSKGQGVHEKLFF,TGTGCCAGCAGCAAAGGACAGGGGGTTCATGAAAAACTGTTTTTT
TRBJ2-1,TRBV12-3/TRBV12-4,.,.,CASSLSGEQFF,TGTGCCAGCAGTTTAAGCGGTGAGCAGTTCTTC
TRBJ1-1,TRBV4-1,.,.,CASSRGRTEAFF,TGCGCCAGCAGCAGAGGTCGAACTGAAGCTTTCTTT
TRBJ1-2,TRBV3-1/TRBV3-2,TRBD1,.,CASSQGGQGEFYGYTF,TGTGCCAGCAGCCAAGGAGGACAGGGGGAGTTTTATGGCTACACCTTC
TRBJ1-4,TRBV9,.,.,CASSVKGQNEKLFF,TGTGCCAGCAGCGTAAAGGGGCAGAATGAAAAACTGTTTTTT
TRBJ1-4,TRBV5-8,TRBD1,.,CASSHSGTVGPEKLFF,TGTGCCAGCAGCCACTCGGGGACAGTGGGTCCCGAAAAACTGTTTTTT
TRBJ1-2,TRBV6-1,.,.,CASSEAGADGYTF,TGTGCCAGCAGTGAAGCAGGGGCTGATGGCTACACCTTC
TRBJ1-6,TRBV6-4,.,.,CASRVYRALIPHNSPLHF,TGTGCCAGCAGGGTTTATAGAGCCCTCATCCCGCATAATTCACCCCTCCACTTT
TRBJ2-3,TRBV9,TRBD2,.,CASSNKRGETTDTQYF,TGTGCCAGCAGCAATAAGCGGGGGGAAACCACAGATACGCAGTATTTT